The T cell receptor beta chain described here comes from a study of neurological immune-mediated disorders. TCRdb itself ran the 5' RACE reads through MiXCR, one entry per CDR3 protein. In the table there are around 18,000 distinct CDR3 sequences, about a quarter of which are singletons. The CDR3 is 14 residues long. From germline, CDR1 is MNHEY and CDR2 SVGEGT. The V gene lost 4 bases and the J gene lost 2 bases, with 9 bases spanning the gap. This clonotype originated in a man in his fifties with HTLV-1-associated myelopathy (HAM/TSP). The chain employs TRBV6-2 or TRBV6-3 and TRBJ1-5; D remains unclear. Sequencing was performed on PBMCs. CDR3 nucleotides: TGTGCCAGCAGTTTCCTCCTAGGCAATCAGCCCCAGCATTTT. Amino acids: CASSFLLGNQPQHF.